The T cell receptor beta chain under discussion was sequenced for a study of human T cells and chemical hapten exposure. This CDR3 region has 14 residues. The V gene's germline CDR1 is SNHLY and CDR2 FYNNEI. V shed 7 bases, J shed 5 bases, and the junction held 10 bases outside the gene matches. Time point: pre-sensitization, week 0. Specified treatment: therapeutic diphenylcyclopropenone sensitization with weekly scalp DPC. The authors extracted total RNA from unfractionated whole blood. This clonotype was counted at least ten times. TCRdb processed the RACE reads anew with MiXCR; each CDR3 protein has one entry. Of fewer than 350,000 distinct CDR3 sequences in the sample, almost 8% are singletons; the top ten hold approximately 1.2%.

The starting material was whole blood, obtained in connection with sensitization to the hapten diphenylcyclopropenone (DPC). This chain connects TRBV2 to TRBJ2-5; TRBD2 matches 7 bases. This clonotype was sampled from a man aged 18 to 29 with alopecia areata. Some clones in this sample may be carry-over from other donors' samples. The CDR3 DNA sequence: TGTGCCAGCACCAACGAACTAGCGACGGAGACCCAGTACTTC. It yields the protein CASTNELATETQYF.